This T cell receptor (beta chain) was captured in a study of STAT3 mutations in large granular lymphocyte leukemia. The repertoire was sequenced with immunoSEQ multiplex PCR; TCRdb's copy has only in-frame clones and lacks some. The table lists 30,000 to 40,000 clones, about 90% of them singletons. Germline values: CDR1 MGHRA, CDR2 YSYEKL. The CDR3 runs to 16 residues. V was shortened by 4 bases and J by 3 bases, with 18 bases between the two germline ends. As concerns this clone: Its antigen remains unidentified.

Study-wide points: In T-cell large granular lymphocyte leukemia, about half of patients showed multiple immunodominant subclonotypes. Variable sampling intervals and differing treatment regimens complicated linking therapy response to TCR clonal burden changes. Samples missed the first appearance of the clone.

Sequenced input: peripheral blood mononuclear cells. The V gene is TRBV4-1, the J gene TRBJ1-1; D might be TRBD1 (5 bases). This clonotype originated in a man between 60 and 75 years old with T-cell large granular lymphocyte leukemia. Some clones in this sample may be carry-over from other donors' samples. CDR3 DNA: TGCGCCAGCAGCCCTCTCGCGGGGCAGAGGTACACTGAAGCTTTCTTT. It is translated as CASSPLAGQRYTEAFF.